This entry lists 14 T cell receptor beta chains sequenced from one sample in a study of beta chain features in type 1 diabetes. As every portion of the isolated RNA was reverse transcribed, the sequencing read expressed TCRB transcripts. Assay used: immunoSEQ multiplex PCR; TCRdb lists only in-frame clones, some missing. The data contain 300,000 or so clones, 8% of them seen just once; the ten biggest clones take up around 0.44%. The specimen was central memory CD4+ T cells from blood. The receptors derive from a woman younger than 35 in good health.

This clone came up many times. The V gene is TRBV7-8, the J gene TRBJ2-1; D is possibly TRBD2 (5 bases). V lost 1 base to trimming and J lost 8 bases, with 15 bases between them. This CDR3 contains 15 residues. Germline assignment: CDR1 SGHVS and CDR2 FQNEAQ. The CDR3: CASSLGPTQRDEQFF. In DNA form, the CDR3 reads TGTGCCAGCAGCTTAGGGCCTACCCAGAGGGATGAGCAGTTCTTC.

Ten or more counts support this clone. The V and J genes are TRBV15 and TRBJ2-5; tentatively, D is TRBD2 (6 bases). In germline, CDR1 is LNHNV, CDR2 YYDKDF (reference sequence). The ends were cut back, 1 base at V and 10 bases at J, with 19 bases in the middle. This CDR3 is 15 amino acids long. CDR3 sequence (DNA): TGTGCCACCAGCAGAGCTTCCTCGGGGCCCGGGGGCCAGTACTTC. The encoded protein is CATSRASSGPGGQYF.

The chain joins TRBV6-5 to TRBJ2-2; 7 bases match TRBD1. There are 16 residues in the CDR3. Germline V gene sequence: CDR1 MNHEY, CDR2 SVGAGI. Losses at the gene ends were 1 base for V and 1 base for J; bases not matched to a gene: 3. The CDR3 is CASSYFQGENTGELFF. The DNA for the CDR3 is TGTGCCAGCAGTTACTTCCAGGGGGAGAACACCGGGGAGCTGTTTTTT.

The sample holds a few counts of this clone. The chain carries TRBV4-1 and TRBJ2-5; TRBD2 is a possible D gene (6 bases). Trimming removed 0 bases from V and 5 bases from J, with 13 bases in between. This CDR3 contains 15 residues. Germline CDR1 is MGHRA and CDR2 is YSYEKL. The CDR3 is CASSQDPGSTETQYF. CDR3 DNA: TGCGCCAGCAGCCAAGACCCCGGGAGCACTGAGACCCAGTACTTC.

This clone was picked up a small number of times. V is TRBV19 and J is TRBJ1-5, with D perhaps TRBD1 (5 bases). The CDR3 has 12 residues. V was cut by 3 bases and J by 10 bases, with 10 bases left in between. Germline loops: CDR1 LNHDA, CDR2 SQIVND (reference sequence). The CDR3 loop is CASSMPRTPQHF. The CDR3, as DNA: TGTGCCAGTAGTATGCCCCGGACACCCCAGCATTTT.

This clone was seen a few times. The chain links TRBV4-3 to TRBJ2-3, with a possible D match to TRBD2 (5 bases). CDR3 size: 18 residues. V shed 1 base and J shed 3 bases, with 20 bases lying between them. The germline V gene has CDR1 LGHNA and CDR2 YSLEER. The CDR3, as DNA: TGCGCCAGCAGCCAAGGGCCTCTGGGGAGTTGGCAAACAGATACGCAGTATTTT. Residues: CASSQGPLGSWQTDTQYF.

This clone was detected only a few times. This chain connects TRBV19 to TRBJ2-1; D perhaps matches TRBD1 (5 bases). From germline, CDR1 is LNHDA and CDR2 SQIVND (reference sequence). This CDR3 is 13 amino acids long. Trimming took 6 bases from V and 9 from J, leaving 15 bases between them. The DNA of the CDR3 is TGTGCCAGTAGGCCGACAGACCTTGCTGAGCAGTTCTTC. Its protein product is CASRPTDLAEQFF.

The rearrangement joins TRBV4-3 to TRBJ1-2; no clear D. Looked up from germline, CDR1 is LGHNA and CDR2 is YSLEER. V lost 1 base to trimming and J lost 4 bases, with 10 bases between them. The CDR3 runs to 14 residues. This CDR3 reads CASSQGYPGYGYTF. The CDR3 nucleotides read TGCGCCAGCAGCCAAGGTTATCCCGGCTATGGCTACACCTTC.

The sample holds many counts of this clone. Within the sample, other DNA sequences also encode this same CDR3. The chain has TRBV28 and TRBJ2-7, with D perhaps TRBD1 (6 bases). CDR1 is MDHEN, CDR2 SYDVKM, per germline. The CDR3 is 14 residues long. Trimming removed 3 bases at V and 3 bases at J, with 12 bases between. The CDR3 sequence: CASSFTGTSYEQYF. The DNA for the CDR3 is TGTGCCAGCAGTTTTACCGGGACAAGCTACGAGCAGTACTTC.

The chain links TRBV28 to TRBJ2-1, with 11 bases that match TRBD1. The V segment lost 5 bases and the J segment 7 bases; nucleotides outside the gene matches: 7. Germline lookup yields CDR1 MDHEN and CDR2 SYDVKM. This CDR3 region has 15 residues. The CDR3 nucleotides are TGTGCCAGCAGTGCCTTAGGGACAGGGGGTAATGAGCAGTTCTTC. Protein sequence: CASSALGTGGNEQFF.

The genes are TRBV5-5 and TRBJ1-2; 7 bases line up with TRBD1. The V and J ends lost 6 bases and 2 bases, in that order; junction bases with no gene match: 10. The germline gives CDR1 SGHKS, CDR2 YYEKEE (reference sequence). This CDR3 region has 15 residues. The CDR3 nucleotides read TGTGCCAGCACCCTGACAGGGCTTGAGAACTATGGCTACACCTTC. Translation: CASTLTGLENYGYTF. Using reference TRBV5-5 and TRBJ1-2 for the parts outside the CDR3, the full variable domain is DAGVTQSPTHLIKTRGQQVTLRCSPISGHKSVSWYQQVLGQGPQFIFQYYEKEERGRGNFPDRFSARQFPNYSSELNVNALLLGDSALYLCASTLTGLENYGYTFGSGTRLTVV.

The chain carries TRBV7-2 and TRBJ2-1; D remains unclear. This CDR3 is built from 14 residues. CDR1 is SGHTA, CDR2 FQGNSA, per germline. Trimming shortened V by 5 bases and J by 5 bases, and 13 bases separated the two germline ends. For the CDR3, the DNA is TGTGCCAGCAGCGAATCTAGACTTCACAATGAGCAGTTCTTC. Its translation: CASSESRLHNEQFF.

This clone was seen a few times. V is TRBV5-1 and J is TRBJ2-3; 8 bases map to TRBD2. CDR3 length: 17 residues. V was clipped by 0 bases and J by 2 bases; unmatched bases: 8. Germline CDR1 is SGHRS and CDR2 is YFSETQ. CDR3 amino acids: CASSLDGGTRSTDTQYF. Written as DNA, the CDR3 is TGCGCCAGCAGCTTGGATGGTGGGACTAGATCCACAGATACGCAGTATTTT.

In its sample, this clone was seen a few times. The J gene is TRBJ2-6, the V gene TRBV18; a weak D match, TRBD1 (7 bases). The CDR3 extends over 14 amino acids. Germline V lookup: CDR1 KGHSH, CDR2 LQKENI. Trimming left V 3 bases short and J 8 bases short, with 11 bases between. CDR3 protein: CASSPQGDSNVLTF. In DNA form, the CDR3 reads TGTGCCAGCTCACCTCAGGGGGACTCCAACGTCCTGACTTTC.